This T cell receptor (beta chain) comes out of a study of cytomegalovirus exposure and HLA in healthy donors (dated by TCRdb to about 2017). Study-level background: According to an earlier analysis of 550 to 750 of the donors, about 179 million T cells yielded 100 million or so unique TCR beta sequences and roughly 280 Gb of sequence data. An early release that covered around 590 HLA-typed donors contained 300 to 350 gigabases of sequencing data and some 87 million unique TCR sequences. Of the roughly 400 genotyped donors, about 80% fell in the genetic ancestry cluster associated with self-reported Caucasian donors. The study was designed to test whether signatures of past pathogen exposure could be identified by cataloging public T cell receptors. Using immunosequencing, the study profiled T cell repertoires from around 680 subjects and related those repertoires to cytomegalovirus serostatus. Besides the first cohort of 666 subjects, a separate validation cohort made up of 90 to 150 different subjects was used. To predict cytomegalovirus infection status, the study combined high-throughput TCR immunosequencing, statistical association of individual TCRs with disease status, and machine learning. To study patterns of TCR occurrence, a later analysis re-analyzed previously published TCR beta repertoires from 666 donors and added high-resolution HLA genotyping. Rather than using new phenotypic data, the later analysis identified candidate immune exposures from TCR beta sequences and from how often those sequences occurred across donors. An earlier analysis of around 540 of the donors applied high-throughput TCR beta sequencing to assess whether each TCR beta V gene segment acted as functional or pseudogenic. Alongside the repertoire data, information on donor age, sex, ethnicity and CMV serostatus was compiled. Genome-wide SNP genotypes for about three fifths of the 666 donors were used in a later genetic analysis, which treated that subset as a discovery cohort. All discovery cohort repertoires had been generated on a single sequencing platform. Class I and class II HLA loci were covered by the typing at four-digit resolution. Typing coverage varied by locus: about 629-630 donors for A, B, C, DRB1 and DQB1; roughly 560 for DQA1; over 600 for DPA1; more than 450 for DPB1. A handful of DR-DQ haplotypes were handled as single units for association and clustering because linkage in the cohort was strong. Across 300 to 500 genotyped donors of the cohort, an average of about 200,000 unique TCR beta nucleotide sequences per donor were sequenced, and roughly a sixth of those sequences were non-productive.

Details on this clone: The antigen it recognizes is unknown. Per-nucleotide qualities are absent, and no much larger clonotype sits a single base away.

Deletion took 3 bases off V and 7 bases off J, with a span of 18 bases between the germline ends. CDR1 and CDR2 are drawn from the germline V gene (reference sequence): GTSNPN, SVGIG. The CDR3 runs 14 amino acids, cysteine and phenylalanine included. CDR3 DNA is the only sequence kept; it has 42 bases, read in frame from the first base. The cohort comprised some 680 healthy bone marrow donors. At the time of sampling, all cohort members were nominally healthy, though unrecorded immune exposures were likely present. The donor was CMV seropositive and belonged to the group of 250 to 350 seropositive cohort members. A peripheral blood sample was provided by each donor, and peripheral blood mononuclear cells were used for TCR beta sequencing. The Qiagen DNeasy Blood Extraction Kit was used to extract genomic DNA from the blood cell samples. Library construction relied on the immunoSEQ multiplex PCR assay. For the multiplex PCR, a mixture combining 60 forward primers for TCR Vbeta segments and 13 reverse primers for TCR Jbeta segments was used. The CDR3 region of rearranged TCR beta genes was amplified from genomic DNA with a multiplex PCR assay. The amplified TCR beta libraries were sequenced on the Illumina HiSeq System as 87-base-pair reads. The authors' pipeline ran thus. A later analysis tallied some 79 million unique TCR beta chains across the approximately 670 repertoires, and some 12 million of those chains were shared by two or more donors. Raw reads were error-corrected and collapsed into unique sequences by a nearest-neighbor algorithm in which closely related sequences were merged to remove PCR and sequencing errors. Alignment of CDR3 sequences to IMGT reference sequences was used to assign V, D and J gene segments. Each retained sequence needed at least a six-nucleotide match to both a V gene segment and a J gene segment. Rearrangements were called productive when the CDR3 lacked stop codons and stayed in frame with V and J; all others were non-productive. CDR3 was defined according to IMGT convention as the region running from the second conserved V-encoded cysteine to the conserved J-encoded phenylalanine. Sequences without an unambiguous match to a single V gene segment were excluded from the earlier analysis of several hundred of the donors. An earlier analysis of some 610 of the donors called V segments functional above 56.7% productive rearrangements and segregating when the between-donor standard deviation exceeded 5%. A statistical classification framework was built to diagnose cytomegalovirus status from the catalog of TCR beta chain sequences. In a later analysis, TCR nucleotide sequences were compared against IMGT/GENE-DB human TR gene sequences so that V and J genes could be assigned. In a later analysis, CDR3 sequences and most-parsimonious VDJ recombination scenarios were assigned using the TCRdist pipeline. In a later analysis, each TCR beta chain was defined by its CDR3 amino acid sequence together with its V-gene family, and reads lacking a unique V-gene family were excluded. To address suspected cross-contamination and a sequencing artifact, a later analysis removed 550 to 750 highly shared, low-generation-probability nucleotide sequences. In a later analysis, a clonal expansion index for each public chain was calculated from normalized within-repertoire ranks of inferred template counts. In a later analysis, generation probabilities were computed with a VDJ recombination model fitted to out-of-frame rearrangements, and the resulting probabilities were checked against IGoR. A later analysis scored TCR-TCR, TCR-HLA and TCR-CMV co-occurrence with hypergeometric tests, applying a repertoire-size bias correction to TCR pairs. False discovery rates were estimated in a later analysis by permuting HLA or CMV assignments 20 times. In a later analysis, co-occurring TCRs were grouped using DBSCAN, with TCRdist sequence similarity added in when clustering inside HLA-allele-positive subsets. Repertoires with fewer than 30,000 or more than 120,000 public chains were left out of co-occurrence clustering, as were a handful of repertoires with anomalous nucleotide sharing. TCRdb mirrors the immuneACCESS table, restricted to in-frame sequences. Some clones are absent from its copies; in checked studies, under half trace to an unresolved V gene, and the reason for the others is unknown. D and trimming were read from the DNA, whereas the V and J calls and clone size are those reported in that table. Across this sample there are 150,000 or so clones, with 82% seen only once. The ten largest clonotypes hold roughly 3.2% of the sample.

What the research found in general, with its limitations: According to the authors, the approach could potentially be generalized to other disease states and immunological phenotypes. The study gave a list of about 160 TCR beta chains associated with cytomegalovirus. According to a later analysis, TCR association rates differed among HLA loci, with DRB1 alleles showing the most associated TCRs and HLA-C alleles showing the fewest. Cytomegalovirus status was reported to be diagnosed by the classifier with high specificity and sensitivity in both the original and validation cohorts. The sequencing pipeline was judged likely to have produced a cluster of highly shared sequence variants as a technical artifact. The presence/absence analyses assumed that sequencing depth was roughly uniform across donors, and that assumption may not be true. Only TCR beta chains were sequenced in this cohort, and the absence of alpha or paired-chain data limited detectable features. In a later genetic analysis, a missense DCLRE1C variant was associated with V-gene and J-gene trimming of TCR beta chains, and the association was replicated in an independent cohort. According to a later genetic analysis, donors in an Asian-associated ancestry cluster had fewer N-insertions in productive TCRs than the approximately 670-donor mean. In a later analysis, HLA-associated TCR beta chains were found to be more clonally expanded and to have lower generation probabilities than equally common non-associated chains. Specific HLA alleles were associated with 15,000 to 20,000 TCR beta sequences at a false discovery rate of 0.05 in a later analysis. An earlier analysis of some 560 of the donors showed that most TCR beta V segments appeared in productive rearrangements either about 87% or about 30% of the time, which broadly matched IMGT annotations. Because HLA typing was missing for some donors at each locus, association tests included only the typed subset. According to a later analysis, most CMV-associated TCR beta chains appeared to be HLA-restricted, and the HLA associations seemed to be driven largely by CMV exposure. Linkage disequilibrium might explain the correlated functional status among segregating V segments, but an unknown experimental factor could not be excluded. A later analysis reported that several top co-occurrence clusters appeared linked to parvovirus B19, influenza, CMV and Epstein-Barr virus. About 15 rarely observed V segments, including chromosome 9 orphons, were excluded from the earlier analysis of a few hundred of the donors because counts were too low. The only immune exposure information available for the cohort was CMV serostatus. Three of the identified cytomegalovirus-associated TCR beta chains were confirmed in vitro to be specific for cytomegalovirus antigens. A further reported finding was that TCR beta sequences accurately predicted the HLA-A and HLA-B alleles for most subjects in the first cohort. The 87-base-pair reads could not distinguish some IMGT-functional V segments, including TRBV6-2 and TRBV6-3, so those segments were excluded. When HLA alleles, especially DR and DQ, strongly co-occurred, TCR associations were difficult to assign to individual alleles. While some public TCRs were present in many individuals, most TCR sequences turned up only very rarely across donors.

The receptor chain draws on TRBV30 and TRBJ1-1; matching of 6 bases hints at TRBD1 as the D gene. Sequenced: PBMCs. This TCR was sampled from a man aged 18 to 30 in good health and CMV-seropositive. This receptor has the CDR3 CAWRRAGAGHEAFF. The DNA is TGTGCCTGGAGGAGGGCAGGGGCCGGCCATGAAGCTTTCTTT.